Following are 27 T cell receptor beta chains from one sample sequenced in a study of blood T cell repertoires in COVID-19. Method: immunoSEQ multiplex PCR; TCRdb's copy keeps in-frame clones and lacks some. The sample has approximately 200,000 clones, around 94% seen once. The material sequenced was peripheral blood. These receptors were collected from a man younger than 40 with COVID-19, enrolled during active disease.

Of note for this clone: The same CDR3 is also encoded by other DNA sequences in this sample. The V gene is TRBV12-3 or TRBV12-4, the J gene TRBJ1-1, with D uncertain. Deletions cut 6 bases from V and 2 bases from J, with 10 bases between. This CDR3 spans 13 amino acids. This CDR3 is CASSQVRNTEAFF. Written as DNA, the CDR3 is TGTGCCAGCAGCCAGGTTCGCAACACTGAAGCTTTCTTT.

The chain is built from TRBV7-3 and TRBJ2-5, with D possibly TRBD2 on 5 matching bases. The CDR3 is 16 amino acids. V shed 8 bases and J shed 2 bases, with 21 bases lying between them. Looked up from germline, CDR1 is SGHTA and CDR2 is FQGTGA. CDR3 coding DNA: TGTGCCAGCGGACTGACACACGCGGCTTATCAAGAGACCCAGTACTTC. This encodes CASGLTHAAYQETQYF.

The CDR3 nucleotides are TGTGCCAGCAGTATAGCGGGGGGGCCTGGGGCCAACGTCCTGACTTTC. This codes for CASSIAGGPGANVLTF. The chain uses TRBV2 and TRBJ2-6, with 11 nucleotides matching TRBD2. The CDR3 runs 16 residues. The V gene's germline CDR1 is SNHLY and CDR2 FYNNEI. J was trimmed by 2 bases and V by 5 bases; bases with no gene match: 2.

This rearrangement joins TRBV12-3 or TRBV12-4 to TRBJ1-1, with D possibly being TRBD1 (5 bases). Trimming removed 5 bases from V and 5 bases from J, with 9 bases in between. This CDR3 comprises 12 residues. The CDR3 loop is CASSTGGTEAFF. The CDR3 DNA is TGTGCCAGCAGTACCGGGGGGACTGAAGCTTTCTTT.

This clone was observed a single time. The V call is TRBV11-3, the J call TRBJ1-1; 7 nucleotides align to TRBD1. The length of the CDR3 is 15 residues. Germline CDR1 SGHNT, CDR2 YENEEA. The junction had 9 bases not matched to a gene; V was cut back by 5 bases and J by 3 bases. The CDR3 coding sequence is TGTGCCAGCAGCCCAACGCAGGGGGAGGACACTGAAGCTTTCTTT. It specifies CASSPTQGEDTEAFF.

The chain combines TRBV19 with TRBJ2-2; 8 bases are shared with TRBD2. CDR1 LNHDA and CDR2 SQIVND come from the germline V gene (reference sequence). The CDR3 extends over 15 amino acids. The trim removed 6 bases at V and 7 bases at J, leaving 10 bases unmatched. The CDR3 region is CASRPGTSTFGELFF. Here the CDR3 DNA reads TGTGCCAGTAGGCCCGGGACTAGTACTTTCGGGGAGCTGTTTTTT.

The chain combines TRBV6-6 with TRBJ1-2; D gene ambiguous. Germline CDR1 and CDR2: MNHNY and SVGAGI (reference sequence). The V end was cut by 4 bases, the J end by 4 bases, with 4 bases between. The CDR3 is 11 residues long. This chain's CDR3 is CASSSSYGYTF. CDR3 nucleotide sequence: TGTGCCAGCAGTTCTTCCTATGGCTACACCTTC.

The rearrangement links TRBV27 to TRBJ2-7; TRBD1 might be the D (6 bases). The CDR3 is 15 residues long. Germline CDR1 reads MNHEY; CDR2 reads SMNVEV (reference sequence). V lost 5 bases to trimming and J lost 0 bases, with 14 bases between them. CDR3 sequence reads: CASSTQGLSSYEQYF. In DNA, the CDR3 is TGTGCCAGCAGTACACAGGGCCTGAGCTCCTACGAGCAGTACTTC.

CDR3 residues: CASRREGRADTQYF. CDR3 sequence (DNA): TGTGCCAGCAGGAGGGAGGGGAGGGCAGATACGCAGTATTTT. The genes are TRBV6-5 and TRBJ2-3, with 7 bases aligning to TRBD2. There are 14 residues in the CDR3. From germline, CDR1 is MNHEY and CDR2 SVGAGI. V was pared by 6 bases and J by 4 bases, with 7 bases of the junction left unmatched.

The V and J genes are TRBV7-3 and TRBJ1-6; the D gene is possibly TRBD1 (5 bases). The V gene's germline CDR1 is SGHTA and CDR2 FQGTGA. This CDR3 contains 14 residues. Trimming removed 2 bases at V and 6 bases at J, with 8 bases between. In DNA form, the CDR3 reads TGTGCCAGCAGCTTACGACAGTCTAATTCACCCCTCCACTTT. This sequence encodes CASSLRQSNSPLHF.

The V call is TRBV2, the J call TRBJ1-1; D is possibly TRBD1 (6 bases). Looked up from germline, CDR1 is SNHLY and CDR2 is FYNNEI. V lost 6 bases, J lost 1 base, and 15 bases lay in between. CDR3 length: 15 amino acids. DNA for the CDR3: TGTGCCAGCAGGGGTAATACAGGGAAGAACACTGAAGCTTTCTTT. Its translation is CASRGNTGKNTEAFF.

J is TRBJ2-5 and V is TRBV5-1; the match to TRBD2 covers 13 bases. The CDR3 runs 17 residues. The V gene's germline CDR1 is SGHRS and CDR2 YFSETQ. After removal of 1 base from V and 2 bases from J, the junction contained 5 bases not matched to a gene. CDR3 in amino acids: CASSLLTSGGAQETQYF. CDR3 DNA: TGCGCCAGCAGCTTGTTAACTAGCGGGGGGGCGCAAGAGACCCAGTACTTC.

This chain connects TRBV5-6 to TRBJ1-5; D call uncertain. Per germline, CDR1 SGHDT and CDR2 YYEEEE. This CDR3 region has 15 residues. Trimming removed 0 bases at V and 4 bases at J, with 11 bases between. CDR3 protein: CASSLGAAGNQPQHF. The CDR3 coding sequence is TGTGCCAGCAGCTTGGGGGCAGCCGGTAATCAGCCCCAGCATTTT.

The chain uses TRBV6-5 and TRBJ2-7; 9 nucleotides align to TRBD2. This CDR3 is built from 15 residues. Germline CDR1 reads MNHEY; CDR2 reads SVGAGI. Germline trimming cut 0 bases from V and 0 bases from J; bases unmatched to any gene: 0. The CDR3 loop reads CASSYSRGGSYEQYF. CDR3 coding DNA: TGTGCCAGCAGTTACTCGCGGGGGGGCTCCTACGAGCAGTACTTC.

V is TRBV19 and J is TRBJ1-4, with D unclear. CDR1 and CDR2 (germline): LNHDA, SQIVND (reference sequence). V dropped 6 bases and J dropped 8 bases, with 13 bases sitting between them. The CDR3 has 13 residues. CDR3 amino acids: CASSPGGLEKLFF. In DNA, the CDR3 is TGTGCCAGTAGCCCCGGAGGGTTAGAAAAACTGTTTTTT.

This clone was seen repeatedly, ten times or more. The V gene is TRBV6-6, the J gene TRBJ1-1; TRBD1 matches 10 bases. V lost 10 bases and J lost 0; bases outside the gene matches: 8. Germline V CDR1 and CDR2: MNHNY, SVGAGI (reference sequence). This CDR3 has 15 amino acids. The chain's CDR3 is CATVSGQGLNTEAFF. The CDR3 nucleotides are TGTGCCACCGTATCGGGACAGGGGTTGAACACTGAAGCTTTCTTT.

V and J are TRBV18 and TRBJ1-1; possible D gene TRBD1, 5 bases. The CDR3 has 14 residues. V gave up 3 bases and J gave up 7 bases, with 15 bases separating them. Germline V CDR1 and CDR2: KGHSH, LQKENI. The CDR3 loop reads CASSPLGPQGEAFF. The DNA for the CDR3 is TGTGCCAGCTCACCCCTGGGCCCTCAGGGTGAAGCTTTCTTT.

The chain links TRBV6-5 to TRBJ2-5, with D unclear. Germline CDR1 is MNHEY and CDR2 is SVGAGI. V was pared by 6 bases and J by 1 base, with 12 bases between. The CDR3 length is 14 residues. DNA for the CDR3: TGTGCCAGCAGACGTGGCAGGATCCAAGAGACCCAGTACTTC. Its translation: CASRRGRIQETQYF.

This clone appeared a single time. The chain recombines TRBV7-3 with TRBJ1-3; 7 bases match TRBD1. The V segment lost 4 bases and the J segment 1 base; nucleotides outside the gene matches: 7. Germline CDR1 and CDR2: SGHTA and FQGTGA. This CDR3 comprises 16 residues. CDR3 amino acids: CASSSGTASSGNTIYF. CDR3 nucleotide sequence: TGTGCCAGCAGCTCCGGGACAGCCAGTTCTGGAAACACCATATATTTT.

The chain recombines TRBV7-7 with TRBJ2-5, with D hard to call. Trimming took off 5 bases at V and 5 bases at J, with 15 bases between the two ends. The CDR3 runs to 14 residues. Germline V CDR1 and CDR2: SSHAT, FNYEAQ (reference sequence). This chain's CDR3 is CASSAQTGAETQYF. In DNA, the CDR3 is TGTGCCAGCAGCGCCCAGACTGGCGCTGAGACCCAGTACTTC.

Only one count was recorded for this clone. The chain carries TRBV19 and TRBJ1-1; tentative D call: TRBD1 (5 bases). V was clipped by 6 bases and J by 0 bases, with 8 bases between them. The CDR3 has 13 residues. Germline CDR1 LNHDA, CDR2 SQIVND (reference sequence). The CDR3: CASRDSLNTEAFF. Here the CDR3 DNA reads TGTGCCAGTAGAGACAGTCTGAACACTGAAGCTTTCTTT.

The rearrangement joins TRBV5-1 to TRBJ1-1; 8 bases map to TRBD1. CDR1 and CDR2 from the germline V gene are SGHRS and YFSETQ. J gave up 11 bases and V 2 bases, and 11 bases lay outside the gene matches. The length of the CDR3 is 14 residues. The CDR3 loop is CASSLDRGNVMAFF. The CDR3 DNA sequence: TGCGCCAGCAGCTTAGACAGGGGTAATGTTATGGCTTTCTTT.

V is TRBV5-4 and J is TRBJ1-2, with D tentatively TRBD1 (6 bases). CDR1 is SGHNT and CDR2 is YYREEE in the germline V gene (reference sequence). The CDR3 is 13 amino acids. The V and J ends lost 3 bases and 8 bases respectively, with 14 bases between them. The DNA of the CDR3 is TGTGCCAGCAGCTACCCAGGGGTGAACGGCTACACCTTC. It translates to CASSYPGVNGYTF.

The V call is TRBV6-5, the J call TRBJ1-2, with TRBD1 matching over 7 bases. From germline, CDR1 is MNHEY and CDR2 SVGAGI. Unmatched junction bases numbered 6, after V lost 7 bases and J lost 7 bases. The length of the CDR3 is 12 residues. This chain's CDR3 is CASKGDRAGYTF. Written as DNA, the CDR3 is TGTGCCAGCAAGGGTGACAGGGCTGGCTACACCTTC.

The rearrangement joins TRBV19 to TRBJ2-4; possibly TRBD2 for D (5 bases). CDR1 is LNHDA, CDR2 SQIVND, per germline (reference sequence). The V end lost 5 bases, the J end lost 0 bases, and 5 bases lay between the germline ends. The CDR3 loop spans 13 amino acids. The CDR3: CASSGLAKNIQYF. The DNA of the CDR3 is TGTGCCAGTAGTGGACTAGCCAAAAACATTCAGTACTTC.

The V call is TRBV5-4, the J call TRBJ1-4; 8 bases line up with TRBD1. J gave up 7 bases and V 4 bases, and 12 bases lay outside the gene matches. This CDR3 comprises 16 residues. The germline V gene has CDR1 SGHNT and CDR2 YYREEE (reference sequence). CDR3 bases: TGTGCCAGCAGCGATACTAAGTCCGGGACAGGTGAAAAACTGTTTTTT. Translation gives CASSDTKSGTGEKLFF.

The chain uses TRBV9 and TRBJ1-2, with no clear D. V lost 0 bases, J lost 6 bases, and 12 bases lay in between. Germline V gene sequence: CDR1 SGDLS, CDR2 YYNGEE. The CDR3 has 14 amino acids. The CDR3 region has the DNA TGTGCCAGCAGCGTAGGGGGAGGGCTCGATGGCTACACCTTC. This codes for CASSVGGGLDGYTF.